A selection of T cell receptor beta chains follows, all from one sample in a study of early stage breast cancer tumors. Data came from immunoSEQ multiplex PCR; TCRdb stores just in-frame clones and leaves some out. The sample contains some 6,000 clones, nearly 80% of which appear only once. The specimen sequenced was normal breast tissue next to the tumor. The receptors were gathered from a person aged 65 to 85 with breast cancer. CDR3s include the opening cysteine and the closing phenylalanine or tryptophan. The order of the fields is J gene, clone size, V gene, CDR3 protein. Clone size is shown for a subset of rows, as once, few, many or a class of expanded clone.

TRBJ1-2 | NA | TRBV19 | CASSTNRGEGYGYTF
TRBJ1-1 | NA | TRBV7-6 | CASSLETTTEAFF
TRBJ2-5 | NA | TRBV5-1 | CASSLAGGETQYF
TRBJ2-7 | NA | TRBV6-5 | CASSRPGTGTQQYF
TRBJ1-1 | NA | TRBV10-3 | CAISGDRTEAFF
TRBJ2-1 | NA | TRBV5-1 | CASSLGTGGSYNEQFF
TRBJ2-5 | NA | TRBV2 | CASSEAEWSPQETQYF
TRBJ2-5 | once | TRBV10-3 | CAISELAGGPETQYF
TRBJ2-1 | few | TRBV11-2 | CASSQEWGDSYNEQFF
TRBJ2-1 | NA | TRBV2 | CASTGSVEQFF
TRBJ2-3 | NA | TRBV5-1 | CASSLFFHGTGGADTQYF
TRBJ2-7 | NA | TRBV7-2 | CASSYDRYEQYF
TRBJ1-5 | once | TRBV7-8 | CASSSRQGNSNQPQHF
TRBJ1-4 | NA | TRBV7-2 | CASSPTYGGSYEKLFF
TRBJ2-1 | NA | TRBV11-3 | CASSPLAGAFNEQFF
TRBJ1-6 | NA | TRBV6-5 | CASSTLRGRNSPLHF
TRBJ2-1 | once | TRBV7-6 | CASSSIRTGGREQFF
TRBJ2-7 | NA | TRBV7-2 | CASSTRTASSYEQYF
TRBJ1-5 | NA | TRBV19 | CASSIGRDTELGNQPQHF
TRBJ2-3 | NA | TRBV5-6 | CASSSVADSTDTQYF
TRBJ1-6 | NA | TRBV5-1 | CASSLAVGQGDSPLHF
TRBJ2-1 | NA | TRBV6-1 | CASTGTGAYNEQFF
TRBJ1-4 | NA | TRBV7-8 | CASSWDSAAEKLFF
TRBJ2-3 | NA | TRBV30 | CAWNQFLRAGADTQYF
TRBJ2-3 | NA | TRBV6-1 | CASAGGRTDTQYF
TRBJ1-5 | NA | TRBV6-5 | CASSYGLTNQPQHF
TRBJ1-2 | NA | TRBV29-1 | CSVEGLSGYGYTF
TRBJ2-3 | NA | TRBV5-4 | CASSLDGTGEGDTQYF
TRBJ2-4 | NA | TRBV27 | CASSSDSGLAKNIQYF
TRBJ2-7 | NA | TRBV6-5 | CASRSGTPPLEQYF
TRBJ1-1 | NA | TRBV28 | CASSLGGSNTEAFF
TRBJ2-2 | NA | TRBV19 | CASRDRAAGELFF
TRBJ1-3 | once | TRBV2 | CASNLQGLTSGNTIYF
TRBJ1-2 | NA | TRBV27 | CASQGPLGGYTF
TRBJ2-7 | NA | TRBV4-1 | CASSYEWDPRGEQYF
TRBJ2-7 | few | TRBV2 | CASSDWTSSYEQYF
TRBJ1-2 | NA | TRBV5-1 | CASSPDTGNYGYTF
TRBJ1-4 | NA | TRBV5-8 | CASSLVSQGREKLFF
TRBJ2-3 | NA | TRBV7-2 | CASSPTGIGGPRTDTQYF
TRBJ1-2 | NA | TRBV2 | CASSFSNYGYTF
TRBJ1-1 | NA | TRBV7-2 | CASRFRGGTNTEAFF
TRBJ1-6 | NA | TRBV5-1 | CASSPQGSRGSPLHF
TRBJ2-1 | NA | TRBV4-1 | CASSQDASGSYNEQFF
TRBJ1-1 | NA | TRBV30 | CAWSVSPNTEAFF
TRBJ1-5 | NA | TRBV30 | CAWSGGGHQPQHF
TRBJ1-1 | NA | TRBV7-9 | CASSSPWDRATEAFF
TRBJ2-7 | NA | TRBV7-8 | CASSLTSSYHEQYF
TRBJ1-1 | NA | TRBV14 | CASSHLSSGGGEAFF
TRBJ1-1 | NA | TRBV19 | CASSTGFGGAFF
TRBJ2-1 | NA | TRBV5-1 | CASRGDSSNNEQFF
TRBJ1-5 | NA | TRBV12-2 | CASRFDRARNQPQHF
TRBJ1-5 | NA | TRBV30 | CAWSVTGRPNQPQHF
TRBJ1-5 | NA | TRBV29-1 | CSVGGGINQPQHF